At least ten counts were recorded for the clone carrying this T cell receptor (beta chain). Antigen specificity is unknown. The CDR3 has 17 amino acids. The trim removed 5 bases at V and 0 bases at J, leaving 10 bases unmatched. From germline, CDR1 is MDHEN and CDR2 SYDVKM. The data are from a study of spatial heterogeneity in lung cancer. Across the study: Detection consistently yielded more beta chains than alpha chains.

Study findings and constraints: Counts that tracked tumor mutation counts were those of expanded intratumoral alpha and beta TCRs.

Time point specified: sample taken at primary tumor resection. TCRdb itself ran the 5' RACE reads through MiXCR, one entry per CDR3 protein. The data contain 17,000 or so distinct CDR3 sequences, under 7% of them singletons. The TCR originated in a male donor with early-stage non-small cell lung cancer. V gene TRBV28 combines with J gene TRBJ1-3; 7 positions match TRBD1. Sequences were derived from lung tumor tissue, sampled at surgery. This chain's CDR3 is CASSLQGQPFSGNTIYF. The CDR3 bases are TGTGCCAGCAGTCTCCAGGGACAGCCCTTCTCTGGAAACACCATATATTTT.